The 28 T cell receptor beta chains given below trace back to one sample, sequenced in a study of T cells in localized non-small cell lung cancer. Assay used: immunoSEQ multiplex PCR; TCRdb lists only in-frame clones, some missing. The sample comprises around 29,000 clones, around 90% of which are singletons, and 10% to 15% rests with the top ten. The material sequenced was peripheral blood, taken before any cancer treatment. These receptors all stem from a female donor at least 60 years old with stage III squamous cell lung carcinoma.

The chain uses TRBV7-9 and TRBJ1-2, with D hard to call. This CDR3 region has 18 residues. V was trimmed by 4 bases and J by 5 bases, leaving 26 bases between them. Per the germline V gene, CDR1 is SEHNR and CDR2 is FQNEAQ (reference sequence). CDR3 bases: TGTGCCAGCAGCTCCCTCATTATGGCAGAAGTAAAGAGGTATGGCTACACCTTC. The encoded protein is CASSSLIMAEVKRYGYTF.

J is TRBJ1-1 and V is TRBV19; no reliable D call. The V end lost 7 bases, the J end lost 0 bases, and 9 bases lay between the germline ends. The CDR3 contains 13 residues. The germline CDR1 and CDR2 sequences are LNHDA and SQIVND (reference sequence). The CDR3 nucleotides read TGTGCCAGTACCACCCGACTGAACACTGAAGCTTTCTTT. Residues: CASTTRLNTEAFF.

The chain links TRBV15 to TRBJ2-7; tentative D call: TRBD1 (5 bases). The CDR3 sequence is 15 residues long. CDR1 and CDR2 from the germline V gene are LNHNV and YYDKDF (reference sequence). Trimming pared 0 bases from V and 4 bases from J, leaving 13 bases between. This CDR3 reads CATSREAMGPYEQYF. CDR3 in DNA: TGTGCCACCAGCAGAGAAGCCATGGGGCCTTACGAGCAGTACTTC.

V usage is TRBV2 and J usage is TRBJ1-2; 8 nucleotides align to TRBD1. Germline V gene data show CDR1 as SNHLY and CDR2 as FYNNEI. With V trimmed by 0 bases and J by 4 bases, 7 bases remained unmatched. The length of the CDR3 is 16 residues. The CDR3 sequence is CASSEAAGGAGYGYTF. The DNA for the CDR3 is TGTGCCAGCAGTGAAGCGGCAGGGGGCGCTGGCTATGGCTACACCTTC. The whole variable domain, remainder taken from reference TRBV2 and TRBJ1-2, is EPEVTQTPSHQVTQMGQEVILRCVPISNHLYFYWYRQILGQKVEFLVSFYNNEISEKSEIFDDQFSVERPDGSNFTLKIRSTKLEDSAMYFCASSEAAGGAGYGYTFGSGTRLTVV.

By share, this clone counts as medium-sized. The chain recombines TRBV4-2 with TRBJ2-1; tentatively, D is TRBD2 (5 bases). The V gene lost 3 bases and the J gene lost 1 base, with 13 bases spanning the gap. Germline lookup yields CDR1 LGHNA and CDR2 YNFKEQ. CDR3 length equals 16 residues. CDR3 in amino acids: CASSQDWTGSYNEQFF. CDR3 nucleotides: TGTGCCAGCAGCCAGGACTGGACGGGGTCCTACAATGAGCAGTTCTTC.

The J gene is TRBJ2-3, the V gene TRBV2; D possibly uses TRBD1 or TRBD2 (5 bases each). The CDR3 sequence is 14 residues long. The germline V gene encodes CDR1 SNHLY and CDR2 FYNNEI. Trimming shortened V by 4 bases and J by 2 bases, and 10 bases separated the two germline ends. This CDR3 is CASSGVGATDTQYF. CDR3 DNA sequence: TGTGCCAGCAGTGGGGTCGGGGCCACAGATACGCAGTATTTT.

This chain uses TRBV5-6 with TRBJ2-1; D gene uncertain. Germline loops: CDR1 SGHDT, CDR2 YYEEEE. The V end lost 1 base, the J end lost 7 bases, and 6 bases lay between the germline ends. The CDR3 spans 12 residues. CDR3 region: CASSLSHNEQFF. CDR3 nucleotides: TGTGCCAGCAGCTTGTCCCATAATGAGCAGTTCTTC.

The V gene is TRBV27, the J gene TRBJ2-1; possibly TRBD1 or TRBD2 for D (7 bases each). Trimming cost V 0 bases and J 0 bases, with 27 bases left between them. Germline V gene sequence: CDR1 MNHEY, CDR2 SMNVEV (reference sequence). CDR3 length: 22 amino acids. The CDR3 region is CASSLSALGRGRREGSYNEQFF. The CDR3 DNA is TGTGCCAGCAGTTTATCCGCCCTTGGGAGGGGGCGCAGAGAGGGCTCCTACAATGAGCAGTTCTTC.

The rearrangement links TRBV13 to TRBJ1-1; no clear D gene. The CDR3 is 18 residues long. The germline gives CDR1 PRHDT, CDR2 FYEKMQ (reference sequence). Trimming took off 5 bases at V and 3 bases at J, with 25 bases between the two ends. CDR3 amino acids: CASSPRSGGLGRDTEAFF. The CDR3 DNA reads TGTGCCAGCAGCCCCCGGAGCGGCGGTCTAGGGAGGGACACTGAAGCTTTCTTT.

The CDR3 loop is CAISESFGGRGTEAFF. CDR3 DNA: TGTGCCATCAGTGAGTCGTTCGGGGGGCGCGGCACTGAAGCTTTCTTT. V gene TRBV10-3 combines with J gene TRBJ1-1; a possible D gene is TRBD1 (6 bases). The germline V gene has CDR1 ENHRY and CDR2 SYGVKD. V was pared by 0 bases and J by 4 bases, with 15 bases between. CDR3 length: 16 amino acids.

The V call is TRBV4-1, the J call TRBJ1-3; the D gene is possibly TRBD1 (6 bases). This CDR3 comprises 16 residues. Trimming took off 7 bases at V and 0 bases at J, with 16 bases between the two ends. The germline CDR1 and CDR2 sequences are MGHRA and YSYEKL. CDR3 sequence: CASTVIQGPSGNTIYF. The CDR3 DNA follows: TGCGCCAGCACGGTCATCCAGGGGCCCTCTGGAAACACCATATATTTT.

The gene calls are TRBV5-1 and TRBJ2-5; D tentatively reads TRBD1 or TRBD2 (6 bases each). The CDR3 is 15 amino acids. V lost 4 bases, J lost 5 bases, and 18 bases lay in between. CDR1 and CDR2 (germline): SGHRS, YFSETQ. The CDR3 DNA sequence: TGCGCCAGCAGCGGGGGGACTGGGGGCGGGGAGACCCAGTACTTC. It codes for CASSGGTGGGETQYF.

V and J are TRBV10-1 and TRBJ2-7; TRBD2 matches 13 bases. V lost 0 bases and J lost 6; bases outside the gene matches: 8. The CDR3 sequence is 17 residues long. Germline CDR1 is WNHNN and CDR2 is SYGVQD (reference sequence). The CDR3 protein is CASSESLPGLAGFEQYF. The CDR3 DNA reads TGCGCCAGCAGTGAGTCCCTACCGGGACTAGCGGGGTTCGAGCAGTACTTC.

The gene calls are TRBV19 and TRBJ2-1, with 7 bases identical to TRBD1. The CDR3 length is 15 residues. The germline V gene has CDR1 LNHDA and CDR2 SQIVND (reference sequence). The J segment lost 8 bases and the V segment lost 6 bases, leaving 13 bases of the junction unmatched. CDR3 DNA: TGTGCCAGTAGGGATCCGGGACAGTGGGGCGATGAGCAGTTCTTC. It translates to CASRDPGQWGDEQFF. The whole variable domain, remainder taken from reference TRBV19 and TRBJ2-1, is DGGITQSPKYLFRKEGQNVTLSCEQNLNHDAMYWYRQDPGQGLRLIYYSQIVNDFQKGDIAEGYSVSREKKESFPLTVTSAQKNPTAFYLCASRDPGQWGDEQFFGPGTRLTVL.

This clone was found once. The chain combines TRBV29-1 with TRBJ1-4, with TRBD1 as a possible D gene (6 bases). The germline V gene encodes CDR1 SQVTM and CDR2 ANQGSEA. The CDR3 sequence is 12 residues long. V was pared by 6 bases and J by 4 bases, with 9 bases between. The CDR3 bases are TGCAGCGTGGGCAGGGGTAATGAAAAACTGTTTTTT. This gives the protein CSVGRGNEKLFF.

The V call is TRBV7-2, the J call TRBJ2-7; D uncertain. V was pared by 5 bases and J by 2 bases, with 16 bases between. CDR3 length equals 15 residues. Germline V gives CDR1 SGHTA, CDR2 FQGNSA. The CDR3 loop is CASSPTWVGPYEQYF. Here the CDR3 DNA reads TGTGCCAGCAGCCCCACCTGGGTAGGCCCCTACGAGCAGTACTTC.

This chain joins TRBV5-1 and TRBJ2-2; no firm D call. V was trimmed by 0 bases and J by 6 bases, leaving 9 bases between them. The CDR3 has 14 residues. Germline V gene lookup returns CDR1 SGHRS and CDR2 YFSETQ. CDR3 in DNA: TGCGCCAGCAGCTTGGCCCAAAACGCCGGGGAGCTGTTTTTT. It specifies CASSLAQNAGELFF. Full variable domain (outside the CDR3, taken from reference TRBV5-1 and TRBJ2-2): KAGVTQTPRYLIKTRGQQVTLSCSPISGHRSVSWYQQTPGQGLQFLFEYFSETQRNKGNFPGRFSGRQFSNSRSEMNVSTLELGDSALYLCASSLAQNAGELFFGEGSRLTVL.

This clone was seen once. Written as DNA, the CDR3 is TGTGCCAGTAGTGCATCAGGACGGCCTAAGCATTTT. As protein: CASSASGRPKHF. The J gene is TRBJ1-5, the V gene TRBV19; D gene ambiguous. Per the germline V gene, CDR1 is LNHDA and CDR2 is SQIVND (reference sequence). V gave up 5 bases and J gave up 14 bases, with 16 bases separating them. This CDR3 comprises 12 residues.

V and J are TRBV5-4 and TRBJ2-2; D may be TRBD2 (5 bases). The V end was cut by 3 bases, the J end by 3 bases, with 6 bases between. The CDR3 contains 13 residues. Germline values: CDR1 SGHNT, CDR2 YYREEE (reference sequence). In nucleotides, the CDR3 is TGTGCCAGCAGCTGGGGAGACACCGGGGAGCTGTTTTTT. It is translated as CASSWGDTGELFF. Full variable domain (outside the CDR3, taken from reference TRBV5-4 and TRBJ2-2): ETGVTQSPTHLIKTRGQQVTLRCSSQSGHNTVSWYQQALGQGPQFIFQYYREEENGRGNFPPRFSGLQFPNYSSELNVNALELDDSALYLCASSWGDTGELFFGEGSRLTVL.

J is TRBJ2-1 and V is TRBV27, with 7 bases matching TRBD2. CDR1 and CDR2 (germline): MNHEY, SMNVEV (reference sequence). The CDR3 is made up of 15 amino acids. The V gene end was trimmed by 1 base and the J gene end by 6 bases; junction bases not matched to a gene: 6. This CDR3 reads CASSLWGGVGNEQFF. CDR3 in DNA: TGTGCCAGCAGTTTATGGGGGGGGGTAGGCAATGAGCAGTTCTTC.

This chain joins TRBV2 and TRBJ2-3; 7 bases map to TRBD1. The V gene end was trimmed by 10 bases and the J gene end by 3 bases; junction bases not matched to a gene: 13. The CDR3 runs to 15 residues. Germline V gene lookup returns CDR1 SNHLY and CDR2 FYNNEI. The CDR3 here is CATSGRQGGTDTQYF. The CDR3 DNA reads TGTGCCACCTCAGGCAGACAGGGTGGGACAGATACGCAGTATTTT.

This chain links TRBV18 with TRBJ1-5; a possible D gene is TRBD1 (5 bases). CDR1 is KGHSH and CDR2 is LQKENI in the germline V gene. The CDR3 is made up of 14 amino acids. Trimming shortened V by 1 base and J by 7 bases, and 11 bases separated the two germline ends. In DNA form, the CDR3 reads TGTGCCAGCTCACCACAGGGGAACGGACAGCCCCAGCATTTT. This translates into CASSPQGNGQPQHF.

CDR3 residues: CSVAVGAGETQYF. In DNA, the CDR3 is TGCAGCGTTGCAGTAGGGGCGGGAGAGACCCAGTACTTC. The chain uses TRBV29-1 and TRBJ2-5, with D possibly being TRBD1 or TRBD2 (5 bases each). V lost 4 bases, J lost 4 bases, and 13 bases lay in between. Germline CDR1 and CDR2: SQVTM and ANQGSEA. This CDR3 spans 13 amino acids. The variable domain in full, completed from reference TRBV29-1 and TRBJ2-5, reads SAVISQKPSRDICQRGTSLTIQCQVDSQVTMMFWYRQQPGQSLTLIATANQGSEATYESGFVIDKFPISRPNLTFSTLTVSNMSPEDSSIYLCSVAVGAGETQYFGPGTRLLVL.

V and J are TRBV7-2 and TRBJ2-5, with a weak D call TRBD1 (5 bases). The CDR3 spans 14 residues. With 1 base removed from V and 7 bases from J, the gap between germline ends came to 13 bases. Germline lookup yields CDR1 SGHTA and CDR2 FQGNSA. The CDR3 protein is CASSLDLGQGTQYF. CDR3 sequence (DNA): TGTGCCAGCAGCTTAGATCTGGGGCAGGGGACCCAGTACTTC. Combining the CDR3 with reference TRBV7-2 and TRBJ2-5 gives the whole variable domain GAGVSQSPSNKVTEKGKDVELRCDPISGHTALYWYRQSLGQGLEFLIYFQGNSAPDKSGLPSDRFSAERTGGSVSTLTIQRTQQEDSAVYLCASSLDLGQGTQYFGPGTRLLVL.

The CDR3 DNA reads as TGTGCCAGCCGGGACAGGGGCATTGAAAAACTGTTTTTT. This translates into CASRDRGIEKLFF. This chain uses TRBV2 with TRBJ1-4; TRBD1 matches at 10 bases. Germline V lookup: CDR1 SNHLY, CDR2 FYNNEI. CDR3 size: 13 residues. Losses at the gene ends were 8 bases for V and 7 bases for J; bases not matched to a gene: 4.

A single count supports this clone. The CDR3 loop is CASSFGGQNYGYTF. The CDR3 nucleotides are TGCGCCAGCAGCTTTGGGGGCCAAAACTATGGCTACACCTTC. The chain employs TRBV5-1 and TRBJ1-2; D is possibly TRBD1 (6 bases). From germline, CDR1 is SGHRS and CDR2 YFSETQ. CDR3 length: 14 amino acids. Trimming shortened V by 2 bases and J by 2 bases, and 10 bases separated the two germline ends.

This sequence joins TRBV9 and TRBJ2-1; 8 nucleotides line up with TRBD1. V lost 0 bases, J lost 1 base, and 3 bases stayed unmatched. Germline lookup yields CDR1 SGDLS and CDR2 YYNGEE. The CDR3 spans 16 residues. The CDR3: CASSVVGTGSYNEQFF. CDR3 coding DNA: TGTGCCAGCAGCGTAGTCGGGACAGGTTCCTACAATGAGCAGTTCTTC.

The chain couples TRBV5-1 to TRBJ2-5; D gene uncertain. CDR1 and CDR2 (germline): SGHRS, YFSETQ. CDR3 length equals 13 residues. Trimming took off 0 bases at V and 5 bases at J, with 8 bases between the two ends. CDR3 coding DNA: TGCGCCAGCAGCTTGGAATCTCGGGAGACCCAGTACTTC. Its protein is CASSLESRETQYF.